The next 25 T cell receptor beta chains were all read from a single sample in a study of T cells in Graves' hyperthyroidism and ophthalmopathy. The source material, RNA transcripts, was used to amplify TCR beta CDR3 regions. First-round RT-PCR of the TCR CDR3 relied on the HTBI primer set. TCRdb re-called the multiplex PCR reads with MiXCR, one entry per CDR3 protein. The sample holds 300,000 to 450,000 distinct CDR3 sequences, roughly 14% seen once. The sample consisted of blood. Every receptor here comes from a woman under 30 with Graves' hyperthyroidism that later progressed to Graves' ophthalmopathy.

This clonotype was seen more than once but under ten times. This rearrangement joins TRBV19 to TRBJ1-1; unclear D gene. Germline CDR1 and CDR2: LNHDA and SQIVND (reference sequence). This CDR3 spans 16 amino acids. V was clipped by 6 bases and J by 0 bases, with 17 bases between them. CDR3 loop: CASRPIAKTMNTEAFF. The DNA for the CDR3 is TGTGCCAGTAGACCGATCGCGAAAACGATGAACACTGAAGCTTTCTTT.

The sample holds a few counts of this clonotype. The V call is TRBV4-1, the J call TRBJ2-3; D remains ambiguous. Deletions cut 2 bases from V and 11 bases from J, with 8 bases between. Germline-derived CDR1 and CDR2 are MGHRA and YSYEKL. CDR3 size: 11 residues. The CDR3, as DNA: TGCGCCAGCAGCCAATTCTCCGTGCAGTATTTT. It encodes CASSQFSVQYF.

This clonotype has ten or more counts. The gene calls are TRBV5-1 and TRBJ2-7, with 10 nucleotides matching TRBD2. Losses at the gene ends were 5 bases for V and 4 bases for J; bases not matched to a gene: 9. Germline assignment: CDR1 SGHRS and CDR2 YFSETQ. The CDR3 covers 15 residues. The CDR3 DNA sequence: TGCGCCAGCAGTTACCTAGCGGGAGTGCGGTACGAGCAGTACTTC. Its protein is CASSYLAGVRYEQYF.

There are many counts of this clonotype. V is TRBV28 and J is TRBJ2-7; 9 bases match TRBD1. This CDR3 is built from 18 residues. The J segment lost 2 bases and the V segment lost 6 bases, leaving 17 bases of the junction unmatched. The germline gives CDR1 MDHEN, CDR2 SYDVKM. DNA for the CDR3: TGTGCCAGCAGCGAATCGGGACAGGGAAGCATGGACACCTACGAGCAGTACTTC. It yields the protein CASSESGQGSMDTYEQYF.

This clonotype has a handful of counts. An end of the junction differs from the germline gene, which may be a read error. V is TRBV5-1 and J is TRBJ2-5; 9 bases agree with TRBD2. The CDR3 extends over 15 amino acids. Germline loops: CDR1 SGHRS, CDR2 YFSETQ. CDR3 region: CVSSLAGSGSETQYF. In nucleotides, the CDR3 is TGTGTCAGCAGCTTAGCCGGTAGCGGGAGCGAGACCCAGTACTTC.

This clonotype was counted many times. This chain links TRBV2 with TRBJ1-4, with D perhaps TRBD1 (5 bases). This CDR3 spans 15 amino acids. Deletions cut 1 base from V and 1 base from J, with 7 bases between. The germline V gene has CDR1 SNHLY and CDR2 FYNNEI. The CDR3 is CASSEDDRTNEKLFF. CDR3 in DNA: TGTGCCAGCAGTGAAGATGACAGAACTAATGAAAAACTGTTTTTT.

This clonotype was observed many times. This chain uses TRBV7-2 with TRBJ2-3, with D possibly being TRBD1 or TRBD2 (5 bases each). This CDR3 is built from 19 residues. The V gene's germline CDR1 is SGHTA and CDR2 FQGNSA. V lost 2 bases, J lost 0 bases, and 21 bases lay in between. As DNA, the CDR3 is TGTGCCAGCAGCTTACCCCTGGTGTGGGACGGAGGCAGCACAGATACGCAGTATTTT. Translation gives CASSLPLVWDGGSTDTQYF.

This clonotype has ten or more counts. The chain is built from TRBV12-3 or TRBV12-4 and TRBJ2-1; D is perhaps TRBD2 (6 bases). Trimming took off 3 bases at V and 0 bases at J, with 9 bases between the two ends. The CDR3 is 15 residues long. The CDR3 region is CASSLYGSSYNEQFF. CDR3 nucleotides: TGTGCCAGCAGTTTGTACGGGAGCTCCTACAATGAGCAGTTCTTC.

This clonotype was seen only a few times. This chain uses TRBV11-2 with TRBJ2-3; D is possibly TRBD2 (5 bases). With 6 bases removed from V and 3 bases from J, the gap between germline ends came to 16 bases. CDR1 and CDR2 (germline): SGHAT, FQNNGV. The CDR3 contains 15 residues. The CDR3 coding sequence is TGTGCCAGCAGTTTGGGCGGGCGGTATACAGATACGCAGTATTTT. Encoded protein: CASSLGGRYTDTQYF.

This clonotype was counted many times. CDR3 sequence: CAWSVRRGLETQYF. As DNA, the CDR3 is TGTGCCTGGAGTGTACGCAGGGGGCTGGAGACCCAGTACTTC. The genes are TRBV30 and TRBJ2-5, with 8 bases aligning to TRBD1. After removal of 0 bases from V and 5 bases from J, the junction contained 5 bases not matched to a gene. Germline lookup yields CDR1 GTSNPN and CDR2 SVGIG (reference sequence). The CDR3 covers 14 residues.

The sample holds many counts of this clonotype. The chain is built from TRBV2 and TRBJ1-4; TRBD1 matches 7 bases. The CDR3 loop spans 16 amino acids. J was trimmed by 8 bases and V by 4 bases; bases with no gene match: 13. CDR1 SNHLY and CDR2 FYNNEI come from the germline V gene. CDR3 in amino acids: CASSVDPRQGGEKLFF. CDR3 in DNA: TGTGCCAGCAGTGTGGATCCTCGCCAGGGGGGAGAAAAACTGTTTTTT. Supplemented by reference TRBV2 and TRBJ1-4, the full variable domain reads EPEVTQTPSHQVTQMGQEVILRCVPISNHLYFYWYRQILGQKVEFLVSFYNNEISEKSEIFDDQFSVERPDGSNFTLKIRSTKLEDSAMYFCASSVDPRQGGEKLFFGSGTQLSVL.

The V call is TRBV6-1, the J call TRBJ2-5, with D maybe TRBD1 (6 bases). The CDR3 covers 15 residues. Trimming removed 8 bases at V and 3 bases at J, with 19 bases between. CDR1 and CDR2 (germline): MNHNS, SASEGT. The CDR3 sequence is CASLPREWDKETQYF. In DNA form, the CDR3 reads TGTGCCAGCCTCCCGCGAGAGTGGGACAAAGAGACCCAGTACTTC.

This clonotype was picked up many times. CDR3 in DNA: TGCAGTGCTAGTGATGGGACTAGGCCCCTCTACGAGCAGTACTTC. Amino acids: CSASDGTRPLYEQYF. The chain recombines TRBV20-1 with TRBJ2-7; 8 positions match TRBD2. Germline V lookup: CDR1 DFQATT, CDR2 SNEGSKA (reference sequence). The ends lost 3 bases at V and 3 bases at J; junction bases unmatched: 10. This CDR3 is 15 amino acids long.

This clonotype occurred many times. The gene calls are TRBV18 and TRBJ2-7; TRBD1 agrees at 9 bases. J was trimmed by 5 bases and V by 5 bases; bases with no gene match: 10. CDR1 KGHSH and CDR2 LQKENI come from the germline V gene. The CDR3 loop spans 15 amino acids. The CDR3, as DNA: TGTGCCAGCTCAATTTATACGGGACAGGGCGACGAGCAGTACTTC. This encodes CASSIYTGQGDEQYF. Full variable domain (remainder filled in from reference TRBV18 and TRBJ2-7): NAGVMQNPRHLVRRRGQEARLRCSPMKGHSHVYWYRQLPEEGLKFMVYLQKENIIDESGMPKERFSAEFPKEGPSILRIQQVVRGDSAAYFCASSIYTGQGDEQYFGPGTRLTVT.

This clonotype has ten or more counts. The J gene is TRBJ2-5, the V gene TRBV7-2; D remains unclear. The germline V gene encodes CDR1 SGHTA and CDR2 FQGNSA. Trimming stripped 5 bases from V and 5 bases from J, with 9 bases between. The CDR3 consists of 12 residues. The CDR3 sequence: CASSDRWETQYF. In DNA form, the CDR3 reads TGTGCCAGCAGCGACCGATGGGAGACCCAGTACTTC.

Ten or more counts support this clonotype. V and J are TRBV3-1 and TRBJ2-5, with D perhaps TRBD1 (5 bases). CDR3 length equals 14 residues. V was shortened by 1 base and J by 4 bases, with 10 bases between the two germline ends. From germline, CDR1 is LGHDT and CDR2 YNNKEL (reference sequence). CDR3 DNA sequence: TGTGCCAGCAGCCAAGCCGGACAATCAGAGACCCAGTACTTC. It encodes CASSQAGQSETQYF.

The chain carries TRBV28 and TRBJ2-5; 7 positions agree with TRBD1. CDR3 length: 15 residues. V was pared by 6 bases and J by 4 bases, with 11 bases of the junction left unmatched. CDR1 is MDHEN, CDR2 SYDVKM, per germline. Here the CDR3 reads CASSQGQDFRETQYF. CDR3 in DNA: TGTGCCAGCAGCCAAGGACAGGATTTTCGAGAGACCCAGTACTTC.

This clonotype was picked up many times. The chain combines TRBV20-1 with TRBJ1-1; unclear D gene. CDR3 length equals 12 residues. Trimming removed 2 bases at V and 1 base at J, with 5 bases between. Germline V lookup: CDR1 DFQATT, CDR2 SNEGSKA (reference sequence). The chain's CDR3 is CSARSGNTEAFF. In DNA form, the CDR3 reads TGCAGTGCTAGATCCGGGAACACTGAAGCTTTCTTT.

This clonotype has a count of ten or more. The V call is TRBV10-3, the J call TRBJ1-1, with TRBD1 as a possible D gene (5 bases). Trimming removed 0 bases from V and 0 bases from J, with 8 bases in between. This CDR3 has 15 amino acids. Germline CDR1 reads ENHRY; CDR2 reads SYGVKD. The CDR3 spells CAISESGTMNTEAFF. Written as DNA, the CDR3 is TGTGCCATCAGTGAGTCAGGGACCATGAACACTGAAGCTTTCTTT.

The chain recombines TRBV5-1 with TRBJ2-5; 14 bases line up with TRBD2. This CDR3 contains 18 residues. V gave up 0 bases and J gave up 4 bases; unmatched junction bases: 8. The germline V gene encodes CDR1 SGHRS and CDR2 YFSETQ. The CDR3 sequence is CASSLGTSGRTSTETQYF. DNA of the CDR3: TGCGCCAGCAGCTTGGGGACTAGCGGGAGGACCAGTACAGAGACCCAGTACTTC.

Many counts were recorded for this clonotype. The chain combines TRBV6-1 with TRBJ1-2; 7 nucleotides align to TRBD1. This CDR3 has 14 amino acids. Trimming took 6 bases from V and 4 from J; bases not matched to a gene: 8. Germline lookup yields CDR1 MNHNS and CDR2 SASEGT. The CDR3 loop is CASSPDRNLYGYTF. Here the CDR3 DNA reads TGTGCCAGCAGCCCGGACAGGAACCTCTATGGCTACACCTTC.

This clonotype was seen ten or more times. J is TRBJ2-7 and V is TRBV20-1; 11 bases align to TRBD1. CDR3 size: 13 residues. After removal of 6 bases from V and 2 bases from J, the junction contained 3 bases not matched to a gene. The germline V gene encodes CDR1 DFQATT and CDR2 SNEGSKA (reference sequence). This CDR3 is CSAAGQGAYEQYF. The CDR3 DNA follows: TGCAGTGCAGCGGGACAGGGGGCCTACGAGCAGTACTTC.

The chain uses TRBV25-1 and TRBJ1-6; 7 bases match TRBD1. The CDR3 loop spans 15 amino acids. Trimming took 2 bases from V and 7 from J; bases not matched to a gene: 5. CDR1 and CDR2 from the germline V gene are MGHDK and SYGVNS. CDR3: CASSETGQRNSPLHF. Here the CDR3 DNA reads TGTGCCAGCAGTGAAACGGGACAGAGAAATTCACCCCTCCACTTT.

CDR3 sequence: CASSQGLAGGGLAKNIQYF. The CDR3 nucleotides are TGCGCCAGCAGCCAAGGACTAGCGGGGGGGGGACTAGCCAAAAACATTCAGTACTTC. The chain links TRBV4-1 to TRBJ2-4; 14 nucleotides agree with TRBD2. The CDR3 is 19 amino acids. Germline V gives CDR1 MGHRA, CDR2 YSYEKL. Losses at the gene ends were 1 base for V and 0 bases for J; bases not matched to a gene: 5.

This clonotype was counted many times. This sequence joins TRBV5-1 and TRBJ2-3, with D unresolved. V dropped 0 bases and J dropped 1 base, with 15 bases sitting between them. From germline, CDR1 is SGHRS and CDR2 YFSETQ. There are 17 residues in the CDR3. The CDR3 spells CASSLVAILGRTDTQYF. The DNA of the CDR3 is TGCGCCAGCAGCTTGGTGGCTATCCTTGGTCGCACAGATACGCAGTATTTT. The complete variable domain, with remaining parts taken from reference TRBV5-1 and TRBJ2-3, reads KAGVTQTPRYLIKTRGQQVTLSCSPISGHRSVSWYQQTPGQGLQFLFEYFSETQRNKGNFPGRFSGRQFSNSRSEMNVSTLELGDSALYLCASSLVAILGRTDTQYFGPGTRLTVL.